This TCR beta chain was sequenced in a study of blood T cells in healthy people across ages (dated by TCRdb to the mid-2010s). For context, the study as a whole: In model experiments, template switching captured roughly one uniquely barcoded TCR beta cDNA molecule for every two T cells. Age-related changes in TCR beta repertoire diversity were measured in the study by deep sequencing normalized with unique cDNA molecular identifiers. The donors were split into four age groups: young (average about 15 years), middle-aged (roughly 39), aged (62) and long-lived (approximately 80). To avoid experimental bias, donors of different ages were randomly spread across the sequencing lanes. Using the same blood draw, the study looked at two additional independent replicas of 1 million unique cDNA reads for two donors, one aged 18 to 30 and the other aged 80 or older.

Overall results and qualifications from the work: Observed TCR beta diversity per million T cells fell roughly linearly with age, and a significant reduction was already apparent by age roughly 40. Because donor CMV infection status was unknown, age-related changes in expanded clonotypes were potentially confounded. Since profiling was done on bulk unsorted PBMCs, naive and antigen-experienced compartments could not be conclusively compared. The long-lived group showed more naive CD4+ T cells, fewer expanded clones and increased TCR diversity than the aged group, suggesting age selection. The percentage of naive T cells measured by flow cytometry correlated strongly with observed TCR beta diversity. Estimates of total diversity based on one million sequenced T cells were considered lower bounds and underestimates.

To prepare the library, 5' RACE was applied. The instrument was an Illumina HiSeq 2500. A second PCR of 7 to 11 cycles was performed with a sample-barcoded 5' primer and a J-beta primer mix. Each TCR beta cDNA molecule received a unique molecular identifier from a template-switch 5' adaptor carrying 12 random nucleotides. At least 3 million CDR3-containing paired-end reads were obtained from each sample. First-strand cDNA synthesis was performed from all RNA using the Mint cDNA synthesis kit, with priming by a TRBC-specific oligonucleotide. Following uracil-DNA glycosylase treatment, all cDNA underwent a first 18-cycle PCR with the universal primers M1SS and BC2_uni_R. In the original analysis: For normalization, 1 million high-quality reads, each with a distinct molecular identifier, were randomly selected from each sample. Reads with shared molecular identifiers were discarded instead of being binned into consensus sequences. MiTCR, run with a Q25 quality threshold and the strictest error-elimination algorithm, handled CDR3 identification, clonotype clustering and error correction. A nonparametric unseen species model using Euler transformation provided a lower-bound estimate of total TCR beta diversity. Using fastp trimming at Q25 and MiXCR clonotype assembly, TCRdb reanalyzed the public sequencing data and kept in-frame beta chains. For every CDR3 protein sequence, its rows merge into one entry that carries the most common genes and DNA. For this entry, the V and J calls and clone size follow TCRdb and not the study's own pipeline. Within this sample are about 1.6 million distinct CDR3 sequences, with approximately 32% of them counted one time only. The ten most abundant clones make up roughly 10% of the sample.

This clonotype was counted at least ten times. The target of this receptor is not known. Qualities for individual bases were not recorded, and no much larger clone is one base off. Systemically healthy Caucasian individuals from Russia, some 36 in total and aged roughly 6 to 95 years, were included as donors. Each donor gave approximately 9.3 milliliters of peripheral blood, collected into EDTA-treated Vacutainer tubes. Ficoll-Paque density-gradient centrifugation was used to isolate PBMCs, with at least 6.5 million per sample. Total RNA was extracted from PBMCs with Trizol reagent, with at least 5 micrograms obtained per sample. For every donor, flow cytometry on a PBMC aliquot measured the percentage of naive CD45RAhigh/CD27high T cells. The TCR originated in a woman aged 25-40 years in good health. The sample taken for sequencing was blood.

The CDR3 region: CSASREDYGYTF. The DNA is as follows: TGCAGTGCCTCCAGGGAGGACTATGGCTACACCTTC. The sequence links TRBV20-1 to TRBJ1-2; 5 matching bases give a weak D call of TRBD1. V is reduced by 6 bases and J by 3 bases, leaving a spacing of 11 bases between them. Reading the germline V gene (reference sequence) gives CDR1 DFQATT and CDR2 SNEGSKA. Its CDR3 holds 12 amino acids, cysteine through phenylalanine. Only CDR3 DNA remains: 36 bases, in frame from the first base.